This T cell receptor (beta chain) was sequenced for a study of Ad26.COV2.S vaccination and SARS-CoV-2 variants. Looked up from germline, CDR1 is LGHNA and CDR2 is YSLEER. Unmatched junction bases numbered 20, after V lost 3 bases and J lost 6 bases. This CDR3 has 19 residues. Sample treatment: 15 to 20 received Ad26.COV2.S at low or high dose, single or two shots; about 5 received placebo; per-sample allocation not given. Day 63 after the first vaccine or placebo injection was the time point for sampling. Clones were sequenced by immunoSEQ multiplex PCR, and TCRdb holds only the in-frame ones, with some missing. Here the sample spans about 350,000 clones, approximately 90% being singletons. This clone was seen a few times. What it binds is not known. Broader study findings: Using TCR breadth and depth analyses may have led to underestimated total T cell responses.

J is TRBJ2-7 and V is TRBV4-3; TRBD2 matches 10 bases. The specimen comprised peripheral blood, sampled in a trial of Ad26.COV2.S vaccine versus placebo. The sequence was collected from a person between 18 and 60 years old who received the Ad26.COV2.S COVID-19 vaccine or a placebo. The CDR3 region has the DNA TGCGCCAGCAGCCAGTATCTAAGTAGGGCGGGACTAGCGTCAGTCGAGCAGTACTTC. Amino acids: CASSQYLSRAGLASVEQYF.